This T cell receptor (beta chain) comes out of a study of response to subunit inactivated influenza vaccine. About this clonotype: Its antigen is undetermined.

J was trimmed by 6 bases and V by 4 bases; bases with no gene match: 7. CDR3 length: 15 amino acids. The germline CDR1 and CDR2 sequences are LGHDT and YNNKEL (reference sequence). TCRdb passed the RT-PCR reads through MiXCR, listing each CDR3 protein once. This sample yields under 200,000 distinct CDR3 sequences, of which 9.5% to 13% are seen a single time; 12% belongs to the top ten. Whole-study findings and limits: Few new T cells, the authors suggested, are recruited by each seasonal influenza vaccination.

The chain carries TRBV3-1 and TRBJ1-5; 9 bases align to TRBD1. The sequence was obtained from a man aged 50 to 60 who received an inactivated influenza vaccine. The sequences come from non-naive T cells sorted from PBMCs, collected roughly 47 days after vaccination. Written as DNA, the CDR3 is TGTGCCAGCAGCCTAACGGGACAGGGTGGTCAGCCCCAGCATTTT. Its protein product is CASSLTGQGGQPQHF.